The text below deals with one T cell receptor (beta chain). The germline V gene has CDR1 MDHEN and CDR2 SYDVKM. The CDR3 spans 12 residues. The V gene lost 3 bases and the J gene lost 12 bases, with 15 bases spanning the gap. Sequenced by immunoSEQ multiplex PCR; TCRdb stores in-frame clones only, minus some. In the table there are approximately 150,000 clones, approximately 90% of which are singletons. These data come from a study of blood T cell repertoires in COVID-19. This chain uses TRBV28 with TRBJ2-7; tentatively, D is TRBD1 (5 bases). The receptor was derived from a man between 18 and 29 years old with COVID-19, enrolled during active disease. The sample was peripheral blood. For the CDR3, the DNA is TGTGCCAGCAGTTTGTGGGCAGGGCATCTGTACTTC. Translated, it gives CASSLWAGHLYF.